This TCR beta chain was documented in a study of cytomegalovirus exposure and HLA in healthy donors. Study findings and constraints: Previously analyzed data showed that most TCR beta V segments were productive at a frequency of about 87% or about 30%. Reports credit the classifier with highly specific, highly sensitive diagnosis of cytomegalovirus status.

A note on this clone: Its cognate antigen is unknown.

Primers: 60 Vbeta forward and 13 Jbeta reverse. Assay used: immunoSEQ multiplex PCR; TCRdb lists only in-frame clones, some missing. The sample carries over 100,000 clones, around 60% recorded once. Trimming pared 7 bases from V and 1 base from J, leaving 13 bases between. CDR1 and CDR2 (germline): SNHLY, FYNNEI. This CDR3 region has 15 residues. This chain uses TRBV2 with TRBJ2-2; D not certain. The source is a man between 40 and 49 years old in good health and CMV-seropositive. The sequencing sample was made of PBMCs. CDR3 nucleotide sequence: TGTGCCAGCACTTCCCGCCCAGGGAACACCGGGGAGCTGTTTTTT. Residues: CASTSRPGNTGELFF. The variable domain in full, with the rest retrieved from reference TRBV2 and TRBJ2-2, is EPEVTQTPSHQVTQMGQEVILRCVPISNHLYFYWYRQILGQKVEFLVSFYNNEISEKSEIFDDQFSVERPDGSNFTLKIRSTKLEDSAMYFCASTSRPGNTGELFFGEGSRLTVL.